The T cell receptor beta chain under discussion was sequenced for a study of response to subunit inactivated influenza vaccine. Study findings and constraints: It was suggested by the authors that few new T cells are recruited by each seasonal influenza vaccination.

Concerning this clonotype: Its antigen remains unidentified.

MiXCR was run by TCRdb on the RT-PCR reads, yielding one entry per CDR3 protein. The sample shows fewer than 650,000 distinct CDR3 sequences, 10% to 15% of them seen only once. This TCR was recovered from a man in his fifties who received an inactivated influenza vaccine. Sample: PBMCs from blood, taken 35 to 45 days after vaccination.

Written as DNA, the CDR3 is TGTGCCAGCAGCTTAGCGGCTAAGACAGGGGACTACGAGCAGTACTTC. Translating it yields CASSLAAKTGDYEQYF. The chain joins TRBV7-6 to TRBJ2-7; 8 nucleotides match TRBD1. The length of the CDR3 is 16 residues. Germline lookup yields CDR1 SGHVS and CDR2 FNYEAQ. J lost 3 bases, V lost 0 bases, and 7 bases had no gene match.